This T cell receptor (beta chain) emerged from a study of human T cells and chemical hapten exposure (dated by TCRdb to 2020 to 2023). Background on the whole study: For sensitization, 2% DPC in acetone was applied to a 2 cm by 2 cm area of upper inner arm skin. Weekly therapeutic DPC doses were additionally applied to the scalp of patients throughout the roughly 25-week study period. Patch testing was done on the upper back using Finn chambers containing 0.01% DPC, and results were scored after 6 days according to International Contact Dermatitis Research Group standards. The patient cohort, mostly female, included alopecia areata with under or over 50% scalp involvement, alopecia totalis and alopecia universalis. Libraries were pooled for sequencing, and variation in per-sample TCR yields was attributed mainly to small differences in library volumes within the pool. This study followed changes in the peripheral blood TCR repertoire in vivo during primary and secondary sensitization of alopecia patients to the hapten diphenylcyclopropenone (DPC). Blood samples were taken from patients before sensitization (week 0) and at 2, 6 and about 24 weeks after DPC sensitization. For TCR sequencing, blood came from 25 to 30 alopecia patients at anywhere from one to four time points (pre-sensitization, 2, 6 and 24 weeks). Paper-wide results and their limitations: Because all patients had alopecia, a presumed autoimmune disease, the immune response of the patients might differ from that of healthy individuals. Significantly more large CDR3 similarity clusters were formed by expanded TCRs than by pre-sensitization or healthy control sets, consistent with antigen-driven responses. Patch test score was positively correlated with the number of PT1 expanded TCRs, with significance at thresholds 8, 16 and 32 but not at 4. No change with DPC sensitization was found in the number of TCRs above 1 in 1000 frequency, and no evidence of global repertoire structure alterations was found. Repeated subsampling changed both the strength of the expansion versus patch-test correlation and the threshold at which that correlation became significant.

The method was RACE. For sequencing, a NextSeq 500 was employed. During library preparation, unique molecular identifiers were attached to individual cDNA molecules so that TCRs could be counted in a quantitative, reproducible way. Both TCR alpha and TCR beta chains were sequenced from each blood RNA sample. The paper's data handling went like this. A median of roughly 98,000 TCRs per sample was observed, with a range of 23,224 to 690,600. V, J and CDR3 annotation of the TCR reads was carried out using the Decombinator software suite. To make PS versus PT1 abundance plots, every sample was subsampled to the same number of TCRs (28,000). Expanded TCRs were defined as absent before sensitization and observed at least eight times at the 2-week time point. TCRdb redid the processing of the public reads, applying fastp at Q25 and MiXCR, and retained in-frame beta chains. Rows merge per CDR3 protein into single entries with the most common DNA and genes. None of the V and J calls come from the authors' own analysis; TCRdb made them. The sample yields around 110,000 distinct CDR3 sequences; around 11% were counted once. Of the sample, approximately 2.5% is held by the ten largest clones.

In the case of this clonotype: Its antigen target is currently unknown. No per-base quality is available; no much larger clone lies one base away.

Ends trimmed: V by 3 bases, J by 4 bases; bases unmatched to a gene: 4. CDR3 length: 14 amino acids, cysteine to phenylalanine. Just CDR3 DNA is preserved here, 42 bases in frame from base 1. The germline V gene (reference sequence) sets CDR1 to SGHNT and CDR2 to YYREEE. This sample's time point label indicates: patch test 3, about 24 weeks after DPC sensitization. The treatment or condition label here, explained by the study, means: therapeutic diphenylcyclopropenone sensitization with weekly scalp DPC. At every patch-test visit, the blood draw took place before the patch test was put on. Patients were eligible if aged 18 to 70, diagnosed with alopecia and judged suitable for DPC therapy, and pregnant patients were excluded. Total RNA was extracted from unfractionated whole blood that had been collected in Tempus Blood RNA tubes.

This receptor chain uses TRBV5-4 and TRBJ2-7; 10 bases in the junction line up with TRBD2. The origin of this receptor is a woman between 45 and 60 years old with alopecia areata. Some clones in this sample may be carry-over from other donors' samples. Material: whole blood, obtained in connection with sensitization to the hapten diphenylcyclopropenone (DPC). The CDR3 region has the sequence CASSSPTSGYEQYF. In nucleotides, the sequence is TGTGCCAGCAGCTCCCCGACTAGCGGGTACGAGCAGTACTTC.